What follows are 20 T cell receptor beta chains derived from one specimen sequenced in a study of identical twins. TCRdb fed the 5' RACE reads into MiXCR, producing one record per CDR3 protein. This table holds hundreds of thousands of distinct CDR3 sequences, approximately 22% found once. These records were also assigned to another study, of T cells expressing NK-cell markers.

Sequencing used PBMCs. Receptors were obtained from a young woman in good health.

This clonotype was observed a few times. CDR3 loop: CSASGWGAYNEQFF. The CDR3 nucleotides read TGCAGTGCCTCAGGGTGGGGGGCATACAATGAGCAGTTCTTC. V gene TRBV20-1 combines with J gene TRBJ2-1; perhaps D is TRBD1 or TRBD2 (6 bases each). The CDR3 length is 14 residues. CDR1 DFQATT and CDR2 SNEGSKA come from the germline V gene (reference sequence). With 6 bases removed from V and 4 bases from J, the gap between germline ends came to 16 bases.

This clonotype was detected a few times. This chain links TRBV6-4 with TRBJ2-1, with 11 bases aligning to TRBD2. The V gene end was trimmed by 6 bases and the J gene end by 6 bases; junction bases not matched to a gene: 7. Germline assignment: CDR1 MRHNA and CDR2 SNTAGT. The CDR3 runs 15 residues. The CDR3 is CASSILAGEGNEQFF. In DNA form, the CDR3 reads TGTGCCAGCAGCATACTAGCGGGAGAGGGCAATGAGCAGTTCTTC.

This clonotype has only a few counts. The CDR3 protein is CASSRRQGGGYEQYF. The CDR3 nucleotides read TGTGCCAGCAGCCGCCGACAGGGCGGCGGCTACGAGCAGTACTTC. The J gene is TRBJ2-7, the V gene TRBV3-1, with 7 bases identical to TRBD1. Germline V CDR1 and CDR2: LGHDT, YNNKEL (reference sequence). The CDR3 has 15 residues. Trimming removed 4 bases from V and 3 bases from J; junction bases left unmatched: 9.

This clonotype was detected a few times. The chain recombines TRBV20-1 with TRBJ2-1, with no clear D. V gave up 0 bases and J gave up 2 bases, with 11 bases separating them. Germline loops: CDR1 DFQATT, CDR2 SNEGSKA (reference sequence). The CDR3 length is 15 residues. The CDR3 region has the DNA TGCAGTGCTAGAGATGACCAGCAGCCCTACAATGAGCAGTTCTTC. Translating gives CSARDDQQPYNEQFF.

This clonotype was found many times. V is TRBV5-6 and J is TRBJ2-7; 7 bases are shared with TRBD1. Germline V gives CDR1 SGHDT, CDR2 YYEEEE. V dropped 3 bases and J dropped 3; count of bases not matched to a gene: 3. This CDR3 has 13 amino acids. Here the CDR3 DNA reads TGTGCCAGCAGCTCCAGGGGGAACTACGAGCAGTACTTC. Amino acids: CASSSRGNYEQYF.

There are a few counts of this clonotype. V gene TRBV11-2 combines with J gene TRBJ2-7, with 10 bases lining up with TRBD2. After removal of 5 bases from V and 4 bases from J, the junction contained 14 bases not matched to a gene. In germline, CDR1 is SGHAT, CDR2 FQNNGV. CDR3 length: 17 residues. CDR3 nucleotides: TGTGCCAGCAGCATACGGACTAGCGGAGGAGGTGCGTACGAGCAGTACTTC. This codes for CASSIRTSGGGAYEQYF.

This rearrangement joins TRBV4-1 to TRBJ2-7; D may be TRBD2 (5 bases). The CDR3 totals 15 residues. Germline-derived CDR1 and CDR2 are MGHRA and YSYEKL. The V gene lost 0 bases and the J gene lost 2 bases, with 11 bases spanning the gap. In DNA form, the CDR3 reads TGCGCCAGCAGCCAAGAAATCCCGGGAACCTACGAGCAGTACTTC. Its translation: CASSQEIPGTYEQYF.

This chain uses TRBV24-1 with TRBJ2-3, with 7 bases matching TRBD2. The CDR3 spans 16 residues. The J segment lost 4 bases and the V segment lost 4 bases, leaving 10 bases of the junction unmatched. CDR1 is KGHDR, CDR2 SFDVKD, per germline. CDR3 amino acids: CATSDPTSFTPDTQYF. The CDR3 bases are TGTGCCACCAGTGACCCGACTAGCTTTACTCCAGATACGCAGTATTTT.

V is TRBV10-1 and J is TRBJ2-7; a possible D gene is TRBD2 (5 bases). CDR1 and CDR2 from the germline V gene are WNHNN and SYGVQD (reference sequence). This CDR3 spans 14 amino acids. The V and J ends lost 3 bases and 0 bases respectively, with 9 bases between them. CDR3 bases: TGCGCCAGCAGTGAAAATAGCGACTCCTACGAGCAGTACTTC. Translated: CASSENSDSYEQYF.

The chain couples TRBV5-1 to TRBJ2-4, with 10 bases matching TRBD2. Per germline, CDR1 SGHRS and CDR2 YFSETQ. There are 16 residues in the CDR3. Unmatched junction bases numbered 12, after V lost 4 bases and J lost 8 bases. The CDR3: CASSEMPGLARDIQYF. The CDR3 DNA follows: TGCGCCAGCAGCGAAATGCCGGGACTAGCGAGGGACATTCAGTACTTC. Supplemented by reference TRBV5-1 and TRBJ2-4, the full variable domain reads KAGVTQTPRYLIKTRGQQVTLSCSPISGHRSVSWYQQTPGQGLQFLFEYFSETQRNKGNFPGRFSGRQFSNSRSEMNVSTLELGDSALYLCASSEMPGLARDIQYFGAGTRLSVL.

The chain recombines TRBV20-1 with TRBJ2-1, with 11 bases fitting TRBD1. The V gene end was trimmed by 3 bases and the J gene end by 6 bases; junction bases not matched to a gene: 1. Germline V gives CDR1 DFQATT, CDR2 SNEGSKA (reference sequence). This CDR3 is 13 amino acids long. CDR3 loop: CSARGQGVNEQFF. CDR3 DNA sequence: TGCAGTGCTAGGGGACAGGGGGTCAATGAGCAGTTCTTC.

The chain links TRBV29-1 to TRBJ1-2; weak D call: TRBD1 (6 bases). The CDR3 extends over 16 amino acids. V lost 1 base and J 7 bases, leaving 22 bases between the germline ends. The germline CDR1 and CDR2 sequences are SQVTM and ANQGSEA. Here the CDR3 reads CSVEAPGGRGKGGYTF. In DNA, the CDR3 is TGCAGCGTTGAAGCCCCAGGAGGAAGGGGGAAGGGTGGCTACACCTTC.

Here the CDR3 reads CASSGHHRDGYGYTF. The CDR3 nucleotides are TGCGCCAGCAGCGGCCACCACAGGGATGGCTATGGCTACACCTTC. The gene calls are TRBV5-1 and TRBJ1-2; tentative D call: TRBD1 (6 bases). V was trimmed by 4 bases and J by 4 bases, leaving 17 bases between them. Germline V gene sequence: CDR1 SGHRS, CDR2 YFSETQ. This CDR3 has 15 amino acids. Filled out from reference TRBV5-1 and TRBJ1-2, the complete variable domain reads KAGVTQTPRYLIKTRGQQVTLSCSPISGHRSVSWYQQTPGQGLQFLFEYFSETQRNKGNFPGRFSGRQFSNSRSEMNVSTLELGDSALYLCASSGHHRDGYGYTFGSGTRLTVV.

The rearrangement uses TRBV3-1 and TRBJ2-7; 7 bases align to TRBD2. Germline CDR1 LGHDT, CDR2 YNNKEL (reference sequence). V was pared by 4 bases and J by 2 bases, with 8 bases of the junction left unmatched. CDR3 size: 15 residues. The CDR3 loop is CASSPPRSGAYEQYF. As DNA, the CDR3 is TGTGCCAGCAGCCCCCCCCGCAGCGGGGCCTACGAGCAGTACTTC.

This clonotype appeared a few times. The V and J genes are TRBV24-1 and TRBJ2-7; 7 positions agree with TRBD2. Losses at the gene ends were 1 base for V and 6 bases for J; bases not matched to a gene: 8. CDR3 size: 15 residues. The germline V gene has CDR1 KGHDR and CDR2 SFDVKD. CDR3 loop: CATSDFWAGVAEQYF. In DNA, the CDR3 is TGTGCCACCAGTGATTTTTGGGCGGGAGTAGCCGAGCAGTACTTC.

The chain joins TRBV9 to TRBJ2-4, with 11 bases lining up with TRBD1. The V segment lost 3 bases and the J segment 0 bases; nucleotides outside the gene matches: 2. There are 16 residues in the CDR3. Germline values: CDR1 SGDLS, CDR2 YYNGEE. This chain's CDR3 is CASSADRGLAKNIQYF. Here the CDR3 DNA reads TGTGCCAGCAGCGCGGACAGGGGGCTAGCCAAAAACATTCAGTACTTC.

CDR3 nucleotide sequence: TGCAGTGCTACCGGGGGACAGGGATCCCTCGGGTATGGCTACACCTTC. Translation gives CSATGGQGSLGYGYTF. The chain uses TRBV20-1 and TRBJ1-2, with 9 bases aligning to TRBD1. CDR1 is DFQATT and CDR2 is SNEGSKA in the germline V gene (reference sequence). With 4 bases clipped from V and 5 bases from J, the junction kept 14 bases outside the gene matches. The CDR3 covers 16 residues.

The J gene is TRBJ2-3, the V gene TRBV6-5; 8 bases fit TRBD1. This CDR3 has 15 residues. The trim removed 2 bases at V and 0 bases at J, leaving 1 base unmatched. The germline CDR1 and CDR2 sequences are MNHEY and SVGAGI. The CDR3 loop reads CASSYRDRSTDTQYF. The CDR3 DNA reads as TGTGCCAGCAGTTACAGGGACAGGAGCACAGATACGCAGTATTTT.

DNA of the CDR3: TGCAGTGCTCGCTCCCTACTAGCGGGATCCCAGTTCTTC. Translated: CSARSLLAGSQFF. The chain couples TRBV20-1 to TRBJ2-1, with 10 bases matching TRBD2. CDR3 length: 13 amino acids. CDR1 and CDR2 (germline): DFQATT, SNEGSKA (reference sequence). With V trimmed by 5 bases and J by 13 bases, 11 bases remained unmatched.

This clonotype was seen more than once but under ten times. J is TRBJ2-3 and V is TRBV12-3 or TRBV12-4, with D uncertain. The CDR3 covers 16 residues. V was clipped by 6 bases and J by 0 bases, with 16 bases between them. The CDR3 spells CASSPLGGVSTDTQYF. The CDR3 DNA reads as TGTGCCAGCAGCCCGCTCGGCGGAGTAAGCACAGATACGCAGTATTTT.